The clone carrying this T cell receptor beta chain was counted a few times. The antigen remains unidentified. This entry comes from a study of molecular identifiers for immune sequencing clone quantification. This CDR3 region has 14 residues. Germline lookup yields CDR1 MNHEY and CDR2 SMNVEV (reference sequence). V lost 10 bases and J lost 5; bases outside the gene matches: 9. With RNA at 10%, 30% or 50%, naive CD8 libraries came from around 18,000 to 910,000 sorted cells. Whole-study findings and limits: Clones that had above 20 RNA copies took up over 97% of effector molecules but under 1% in naive cells.

It was with previously described methods and listed TCR primers that bulk TCR libraries were made. TCRdb reprocessed the PCR reads via MiXCR and lists one record per CDR3 protein. Among 490,000 or so distinct CDR3 sequences listed, about 26% were seen once. This receptor was identified in a human donor in good health. Some libraries in this study had Jurkat cell RNA spiked in. Sequencing was done on a sample of naive CD8+ T cells from blood, with Jurkat cell RNA spiked in. Sample subset: FACS-sorted CD8+CD4-CCR7+CD45RA+ naive T cells. V and J are TRBV27 and TRBJ2-2; 8 bases agree with TRBD2. CDR3: CAIGASGLTGELFF. CDR3 sequence (DNA): TGTGCCATTGGGGCTAGCGGGTTAACCGGGGAGCTGTTTTTT.